A selection of T cell receptor beta chains follows, all from one sample in a study of long-term antiretroviral therapy in people with HIV. TCRdb keeps only in-frame clones here, not all; method: immunoSEQ multiplex PCR. The top ten clones hold under 6.5% of a sample with about 40,000 clones, about four fifths of them seen once. The sample consisted of unsorted PBMCs, taken 1 year after starting antiretroviral therapy. These receptors all come from a young man with HIV. Both conserved end residues are part of each CDR3. A D gene is named only where the DNA matches it firmly. Part of the rows lack a size; the others show once, few, many or a class for expanded clones.

TGCGCCAGCAGAGGGACCAGCTACAATGAGCAGTTCTTC CASRGTSYNEQFF TRBJ2-1 . . TRBV5-1
TGTGCCAGCAGTCTTCATATAAGAACGGACATCCTGAACACCGGGGAGCTGTTTTTT CASSLHIRTDILNTGELFF TRBJ2-2 . . TRBV28
TGTGCCAGCCAACGGGGGACAGGGTACCGTGAGCAGTACTTC CASQRGTGYREQYF TRBJ2-7 . TRBD1 TRBV27
TGTGCCAGCAGCTTAGGGCCGGGACTAGCGGGAACCGGGGAGCTGTTTTTT CASSLGPGLAGTGELFF TRBJ2-2 . TRBD2 TRBV11-2
TGTGCCAGCACCCCAGGGCTCTCTGGAAACACCATATATTTT CASTPGLSGNTIYF TRBJ1-3 . . TRBV28
TGTGCCAGCAGCTGGGGACTAGCGGAGACCTACGAGCAGTACTTC CASSWGLAETYEQYF TRBJ2-7 . TRBD2 TRBV5-5
TGTGCCAGCAGCCCGCCGTTACTAGCGGGAACGGCAGATACGCAGTATTTT CASSPPLLAGTADTQYF TRBJ2-3 . TRBD2 TRBV14
TGTGCCAGCAGCTTTCCGGGGCGGAACGGCGGTGTTAGCAATCAGCCCCAGCATTTT CASSFPGRNGGVSNQPQHF TRBJ1-5 . . TRBV12-1
TGTGCCAGCATCTCCGGGAATGGCTACACCTTC CASISGNGYTF TRBJ1-2 . . TRBV2
TGCGCCAGCAGCCAAGGAGGGAGGGCCAGGGATGAGCAGTTCTTC CASSQGGRARDEQFF TRBJ2-1 . TRBD2 TRBV4-3
TGTGCCAGCAGTTACAGACCCAACTCTGGAAACACCATATATTTT CASSYRPNSGNTIYF TRBJ1-3 . . TRBV6-5
TGTGCCAGCAGCCAAGTAAAAACTAGCCTCTCCTACGAGCAGTACTTC CASSQVKTSLSYEQYF TRBJ2-7 . . TRBV14
TGTGCCAGCAGCCGGTCAGGGGGCACAGATACGCAGTATTTT CASSRSGGTDTQYF TRBJ2-3 . . TRBV7-9
TGCGCCAGCAGCTTGGAAACAGCGGATACAGATACGCAGTATTTT CASSLETADTDTQYF TRBJ2-3 . . TRBV5-1
TGTGCCAGTAGTGCCGGGACAGCGGATGAAAAACTGTTTTTT CASSAGTADEKLFF TRBJ1-4 few TRBD1 TRBV19
TGTGCCAGCAGTTCAACCGGGACAGGGAACCCCAATGAGCAGTTCTTC CASSSTGTGNPNEQFF TRBJ2-1 . TRBD1 TRBV28
TGTGCTAGTGGTTTCCAATTAAGGCTAGCGGCTAACTACTACGAGCAGTACTTC CASGFQLRLAANYYEQYF TRBJ2-7 . TRBD2 TRBV12-5
TGCGCCAGCAGCTTGTGGCCAGGGGATCAGCCCCAGCATTTT CASSLWPGDQPQHF TRBJ1-5 few . TRBV5-1
TGTGCCAGCAGCGTAGAAGGGGGGGGCGCCCCGAGTGGCTACACCTTC CASSVEGGGAPSGYTF TRBJ1-2 . . TRBV9
TGTGCCTCAACAGGGGGCGGCTATGGCTACACCTTC CASTGGGYGYTF TRBJ1-2 few TRBD1 TRBV19
TGTGCCAGCGTTTTGGGCCAGGGAAATGAGCAGTTCTTC CASVLGQGNEQFF TRBJ2-1 . . TRBV7-6
TGTGCCAGCAGCCCGAGGGGGTTCGCTGCAACTGAAGCTTTCTTT CASSPRGFAATEAFF TRBJ1-1 . . TRBV27
TGTGCCAGCAGCGGTACCACCGGAGCGGGGGCCTACAATGAGCAGTTCTTC CASSGTTGAGAYNEQFF TRBJ2-1 . TRBD2 TRBV9
TGTGCCAGCAGCCTATCGGGTGATGGCTACACCTTC CASSLSGDGYTF TRBJ1-2 . . TRBV4-2
TGTGCCAGCAGCTCGTATGTGAACACTGAAGCTTTCTTT CASSSYVNTEAFF TRBJ1-1 . . TRBV9
TGTGCCAGCACCGTGCTCTACACTGAAGCTTTCTTT CASTVLYTEAFF TRBJ1-1 . . TRBV6-1
TGTGCTAGCAGCCGAAGGGGACTAGCGGGAGGCACCGGGGAGCTGTTTTTT CASSRRGLAGGTGELFF TRBJ2-2 . TRBD2 TRBV7-7
TGTGCCAGCAGCTTAAATGCTGCCGGGGAGCTGTTTTTT CASSLNAAGELFF TRBJ2-2 few . TRBV7-6
TGTGCCAGCAGTTCTACCGGGGCCTCTGGGGCCAACGTCCTGACTTTC CASSSTGASGANVLTF TRBJ2-6 once . TRBV2
TGCGCCAGCAGTGAGCGGGACGGGGGGGCAGCTTTCTTT CASSERDGGAAFF TRBJ1-1 . . TRBV10-1
TGTGCCAGCAGTGAAACCCTGGCAGGGGGACTCTACACCTTC CASSETLAGGLYTF TRBJ1-2 . TRBD1 TRBV25-1
TGCAGCGGCTTGCCCCATAACTACAATGAGCAGTTCTTC CSGLPHNYNEQFF TRBJ2-1 once . TRBV29-1
TGTGCCACCAGACCGGGACTAGCGGGAGAGGACACCGGGGAGCTGTTTTTT CATRPGLAGEDTGELFF TRBJ2-2 . TRBD2 TRBV7-9
TGTGCCAGCAGCTTAGGGACGACAGGGGCGTCTGGAAACACCATATATTTT CASSLGTTGASGNTIYF TRBJ1-3 . TRBD1 TRBV7-8
TGTGCCAGCAGCTCCGGGACAGGGCTTTCTAACTATGGCTACACCTTC CASSSGTGLSNYGYTF TRBJ1-2 . TRBD1 TRBV7-2
TGTGCCAGCAGCTTTACGGGCCCTGCGGGCAGCTATGGCTACACCTTC CASSFTGPAGSYGYTF TRBJ1-2 . . TRBV7-9
TGTGCCAGCAGGCGAAGGGGACAGACGATTTTAAACACTGAAGCTTTCTTT CASRRRGQTILNTEAFF TRBJ1-1 . TRBD1 TRBV2
TGTGCCAGTAGTATAGCCCCCTGGGGTGAAGCTTTCTTT CASSIAPWGEAFF TRBJ1-1 . . TRBV19
TGCGCCAGCAGCCAAGGATTGGGGGACCAGAACACTGAAGCTTTCTTT CASSQGLGDQNTEAFF TRBJ1-1 . . TRBV4-1
TGTGCCATCAGCCGACGCCCCGGAGGCTACACCTTC CAISRRPGGYTF TRBJ1-2 . . TRBV10-3
TGCAGCGTAGGGACCCCGGGGTCCTACAATGAGCAGTTCTTC CSVGTPGSYNEQFF TRBJ2-1 . . TRBV29-1
TGTGCCAGCAGCTTAACGTCCGACAATGAGCAGTTCTTC CASSLTSDNEQFF TRBJ2-1 . . TRBV7-3
TGTGCCAGCAGTACGCCGTACAGGGGGGGCTCTAACTATGGCTACACCTTC CASSTPYRGGSNYGYTF TRBJ1-2 . TRBD1 TRBV28
TGCGCCAGCAGCTTGACGAGGAACGAGCAGTACTTC CASSLTRNEQYF TRBJ2-7 . . TRBV5-1
TGTGCCAGCAGTTTCCGGACAGGGAACACCGGGGAGCTGTTTTTT CASSFRTGNTGELFF TRBJ2-2 . TRBD1 TRBV27
TGTGCCAGCAGTGAGCGGGCCGGCCAGCCCCAGCATTTT CASSERAGQPQHF TRBJ1-5 . . TRBV2
TGCGCCAGCAGTCAAGGGACAGTCCTTACGTCTAGCACAGATACGCAGTATTTT CASSQGTVLTSSTDTQYF TRBJ2-3 . TRBD1 TRBV23-1